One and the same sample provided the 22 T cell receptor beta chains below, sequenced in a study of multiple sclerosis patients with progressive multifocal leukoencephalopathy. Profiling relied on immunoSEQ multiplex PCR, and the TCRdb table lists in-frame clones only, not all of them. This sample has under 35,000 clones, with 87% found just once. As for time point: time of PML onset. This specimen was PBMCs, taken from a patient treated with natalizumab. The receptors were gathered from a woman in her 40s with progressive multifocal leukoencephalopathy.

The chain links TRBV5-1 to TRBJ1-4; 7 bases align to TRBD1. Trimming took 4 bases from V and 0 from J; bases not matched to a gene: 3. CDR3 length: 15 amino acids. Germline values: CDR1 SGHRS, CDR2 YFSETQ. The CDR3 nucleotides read TGCGCCAGCAGCCGTGGACAGGCAACTAATGAAAAACTGTTTTTT. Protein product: CASSRGQATNEKLFF.

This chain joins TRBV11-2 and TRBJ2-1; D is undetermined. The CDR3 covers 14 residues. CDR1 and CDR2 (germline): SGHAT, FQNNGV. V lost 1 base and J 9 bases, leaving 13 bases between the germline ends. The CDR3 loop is CASSLVVYPPEQFF. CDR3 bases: TGTGCCAGCAGCTTAGTGGTTTATCCCCCTGAGCAGTTCTTC.

In DNA form, the CDR3 reads TGTGCCAGCAGGCCGGGACGGACTTACGAGCAGTACTTC. Its translation is CASRPGRTYEQYF. The chain couples TRBV28 to TRBJ2-7; the D call may be TRBD1 or TRBD2 (5 bases each). Germline V gives CDR1 MDHEN, CDR2 SYDVKM. V lost 6 bases to trimming and J lost 4 bases, with 13 bases between them. The CDR3 totals 13 residues. The whole variable domain, remainder taken from reference TRBV28 and TRBJ2-7, is DVKVTQSSRYLVKRTGEKVFLECVQDMDHENMFWYRQDPGLGLRLIYFSYDVKMKEKGDIPEGYSVSREKKERFSLILESASTNQTSMYLCASRPGRTYEQYFGPGTRLTVT.

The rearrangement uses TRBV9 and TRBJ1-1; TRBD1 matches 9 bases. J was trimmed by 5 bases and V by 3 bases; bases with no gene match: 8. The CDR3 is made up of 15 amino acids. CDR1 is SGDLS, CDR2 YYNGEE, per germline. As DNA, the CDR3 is TGTGCCAGCAGCGGAGGGACAGGGTTGTATACTGAAGCTTTCTTT. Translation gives CASSGGTGLYTEAFF.

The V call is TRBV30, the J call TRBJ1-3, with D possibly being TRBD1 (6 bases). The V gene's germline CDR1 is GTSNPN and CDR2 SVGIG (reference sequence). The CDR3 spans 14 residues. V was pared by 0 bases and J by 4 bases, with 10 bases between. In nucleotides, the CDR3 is TGTGCCTGGAGTGTACTCAGGGGAGGAAACACCATATATTTT. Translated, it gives CAWSVLRGGNTIYF.

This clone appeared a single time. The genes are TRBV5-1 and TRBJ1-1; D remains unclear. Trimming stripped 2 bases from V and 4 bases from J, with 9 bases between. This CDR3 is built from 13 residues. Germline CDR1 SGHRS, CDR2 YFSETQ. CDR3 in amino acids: CASSFQWGTEAFF. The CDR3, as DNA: TGCGCCAGCAGCTTCCAATGGGGCACTGAAGCTTTCTTT.

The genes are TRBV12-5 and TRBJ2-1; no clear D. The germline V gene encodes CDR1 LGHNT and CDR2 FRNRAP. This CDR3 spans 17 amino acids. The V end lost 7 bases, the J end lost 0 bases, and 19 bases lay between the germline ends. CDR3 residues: CASAPSPHSSSYNEQFF. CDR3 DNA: TGTGCTAGTGCCCCAAGTCCGCATTCGAGCTCCTACAATGAGCAGTTCTTC.

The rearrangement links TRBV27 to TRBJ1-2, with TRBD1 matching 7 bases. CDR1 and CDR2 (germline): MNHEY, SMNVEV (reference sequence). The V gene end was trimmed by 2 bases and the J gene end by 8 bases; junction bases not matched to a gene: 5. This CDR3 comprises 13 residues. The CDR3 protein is CASSLRSGGGYTF. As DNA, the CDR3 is TGTGCCAGCAGTTTAAGGTCAGGGGGAGGCTACACCTTC.

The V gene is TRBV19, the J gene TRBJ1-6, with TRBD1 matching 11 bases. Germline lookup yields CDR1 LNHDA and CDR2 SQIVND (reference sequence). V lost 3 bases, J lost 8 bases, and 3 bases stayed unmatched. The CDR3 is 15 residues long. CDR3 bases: TGTGCCAGTAGTATTTCGGACAGGGGGCATTCACCCCTCCACTTT. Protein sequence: CASSISDRGHSPLHF.

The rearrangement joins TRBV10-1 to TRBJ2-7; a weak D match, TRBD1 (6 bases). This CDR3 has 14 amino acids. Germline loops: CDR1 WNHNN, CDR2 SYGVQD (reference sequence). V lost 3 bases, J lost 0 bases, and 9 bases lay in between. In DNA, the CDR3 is TGCGCCAGCAGTGAAGGGGGTAGCTCCTACGAGCAGTACTTC. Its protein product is CASSEGGSSYEQYF.

The CDR3 nucleotides are TGTGCTAGTGGTACCTTTACAGGGGGCAATGGCTACACCTTC. Translating it yields CASGTFTGGNGYTF. This sequence joins TRBV12-5 and TRBJ1-2, with 9 bases lining up with TRBD1. Trimming took 5 bases from V and 6 from J; bases not matched to a gene: 7. In germline, CDR1 is LGHNT, CDR2 FRNRAP. The CDR3 has 14 residues.

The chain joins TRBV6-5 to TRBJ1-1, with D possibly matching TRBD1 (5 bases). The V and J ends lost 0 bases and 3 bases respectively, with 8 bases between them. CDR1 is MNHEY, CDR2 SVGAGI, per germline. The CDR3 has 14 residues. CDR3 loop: CASSYSMGDTEAFF. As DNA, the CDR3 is TGTGCCAGCAGTTACTCGATGGGGGACACTGAAGCTTTCTTT.

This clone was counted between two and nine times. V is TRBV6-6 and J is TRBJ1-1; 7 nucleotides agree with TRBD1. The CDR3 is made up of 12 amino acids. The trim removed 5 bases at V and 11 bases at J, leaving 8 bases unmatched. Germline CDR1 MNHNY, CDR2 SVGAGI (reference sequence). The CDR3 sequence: CASSRGQVGAFF. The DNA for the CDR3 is TGTGCCAGCAGTCGCGGACAGGTTGGGGCTTTCTTT.

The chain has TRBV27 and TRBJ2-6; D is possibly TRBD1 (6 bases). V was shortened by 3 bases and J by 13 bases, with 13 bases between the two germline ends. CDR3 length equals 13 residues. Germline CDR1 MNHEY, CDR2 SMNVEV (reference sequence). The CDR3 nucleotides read TGTGCCAGCAGTTTGGGACACCCCGGAGTCCTGACTTTC. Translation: CASSLGHPGVLTF.

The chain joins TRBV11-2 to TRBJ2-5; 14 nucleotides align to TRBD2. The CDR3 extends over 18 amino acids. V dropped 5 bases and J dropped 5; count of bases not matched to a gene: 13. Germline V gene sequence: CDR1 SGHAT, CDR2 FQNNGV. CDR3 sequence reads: CASSLRLAGGPSEETQYF. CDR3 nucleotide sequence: TGTGCCAGCAGCCTCCGACTAGCGGGAGGGCCTTCGGAGGAGACCCAGTACTTC. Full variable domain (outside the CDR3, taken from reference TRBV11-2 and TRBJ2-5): EAGVAQSPRYKIIEKRQSVAFWCNPISGHATLYWYQQILGQGPKLLIQFQNNGVVDDSQLPKDRFSAERLKGVDSTLKIQPAKLEDSAVYLCASSLRLAGGPSEETQYFGPGTRLLVL.

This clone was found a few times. The CDR3 is CTRWGTSGNEQYF. The CDR3 DNA reads TGCACCCGTTGGGGGACCTCAGGCAACGAGCAGTACTTC. The rearrangement uses TRBV29-1 and TRBJ2-7; D might be TRBD1 or TRBD2, each matching 5 bases. The germline gives CDR1 SQVTM, CDR2 ANQGSEA. This CDR3 spans 13 amino acids.

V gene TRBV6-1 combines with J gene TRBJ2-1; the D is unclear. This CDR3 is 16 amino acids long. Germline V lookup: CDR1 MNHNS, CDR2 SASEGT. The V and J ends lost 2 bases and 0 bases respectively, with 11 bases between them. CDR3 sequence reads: CASSEFAPPSYNEQFF. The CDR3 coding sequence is TGTGCCAGCAGTGAATTCGCCCCTCCCTCCTACAATGAGCAGTTCTTC.

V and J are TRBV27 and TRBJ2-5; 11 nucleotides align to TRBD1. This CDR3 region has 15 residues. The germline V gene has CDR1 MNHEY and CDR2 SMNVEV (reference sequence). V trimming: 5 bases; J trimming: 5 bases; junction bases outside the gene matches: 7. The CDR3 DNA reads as TGTGCCAGCAGTCCCTGGACAGGGGGCCGGGAGACCCAGTACTTC. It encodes CASSPWTGGRETQYF.

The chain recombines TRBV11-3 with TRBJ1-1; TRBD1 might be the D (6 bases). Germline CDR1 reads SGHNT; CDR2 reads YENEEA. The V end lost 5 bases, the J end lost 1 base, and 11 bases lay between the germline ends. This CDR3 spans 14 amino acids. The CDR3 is CASSERTENTEAFF. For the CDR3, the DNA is TGTGCCAGCAGCGAACGGACAGAGAACACTGAAGCTTTCTTT.

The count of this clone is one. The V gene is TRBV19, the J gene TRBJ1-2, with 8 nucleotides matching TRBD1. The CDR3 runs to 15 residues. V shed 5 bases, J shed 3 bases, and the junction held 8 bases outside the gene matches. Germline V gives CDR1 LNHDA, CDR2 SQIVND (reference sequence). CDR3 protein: CASSVGTGTDYGYTF. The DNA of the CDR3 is TGTGCCAGTAGTGTCGGGACAGGAACTGACTATGGCTACACCTTC. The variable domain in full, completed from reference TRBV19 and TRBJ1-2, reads DGGITQSPKYLFRKEGQNVTLSCEQNLNHDAMYWYRQDPGQGLRLIYYSQIVNDFQKGDIAEGYSVSREKKESFPLTVTSAQKNPTAFYLCASSVGTGTDYGYTFGSGTRLTVV.

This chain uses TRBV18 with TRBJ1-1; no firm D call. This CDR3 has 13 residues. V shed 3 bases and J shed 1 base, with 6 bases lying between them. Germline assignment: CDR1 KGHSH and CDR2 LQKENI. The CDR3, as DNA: TGTGCCAGCTCACCGGGCGGGAACACTGAAGCTTTCTTT. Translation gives CASSPGGNTEAFF.

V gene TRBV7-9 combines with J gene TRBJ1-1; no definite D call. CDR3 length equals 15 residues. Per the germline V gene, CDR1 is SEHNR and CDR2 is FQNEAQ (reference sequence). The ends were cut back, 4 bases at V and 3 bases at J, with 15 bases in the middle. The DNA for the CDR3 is TGTGCCAGCAGCTCCCCGCTTCATCGGGACACTGAAGCTTTCTTT. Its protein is CASSSPLHRDTEAFF.